The 9 T cell receptor beta chains below were found in one sample sequenced in a study of response to subunit inactivated influenza vaccine. TCRdb re-analysed the RT-PCR reads in MiXCR, keeping a single row per CDR3 protein. Of approximately 500,000 distinct CDR3 sequences detected, under 30% appear once; the ten largest clones hold 2.8%. Separately, the same data were catalogued under a study of T cells expressing NK-cell markers. In that study: The cDNA for TCR beta came from 5'RACE template switching with UMIs.

Sequencing used CD4+ T cells sorted from PBMCs, obtained roughly 13 days after vaccination. The receptors come from a man aged 45-60 years who received an inactivated influenza vaccine.

Many counts were recorded for this clonotype. The chain links TRBV30 to TRBJ1-2; a possible D gene is TRBD1 (6 bases). Trimming cost V 1 base and J 1 base, with 13 bases left between them. CDR1 is GTSNPN, CDR2 SVGIG, per germline (reference sequence). The CDR3 has 15 amino acids. In DNA form, the CDR3 reads TGTGCCTGGAGTGAGCCACAACAGGGTAACTATGGCTACACCTTC. It encodes CAWSEPQQGNYGYTF.

The chain uses TRBV18 and TRBJ1-1, with no clear D. V dropped 4 bases and J dropped 5 bases, with 8 bases sitting between them. The CDR3 totals 12 residues. The germline CDR1 and CDR2 sequences are KGHSH and LQKENI. The CDR3, as DNA: TGTGCCAGCTCACGGGATGAGACTGAAGCTTTCTTT. This codes for CASSRDETEAFF.

This clonotype was recorded at least ten times. The gene calls are TRBV6-5 and TRBJ2-1, with D perhaps TRBD1 (5 bases). Looked up from germline, CDR1 is MNHEY and CDR2 is SVGAGI. Trimming removed 4 bases at V and 2 bases at J, with 12 bases between. The CDR3 sequence is 15 residues long. The chain's CDR3 is CASSLRSGPYNEQFF. In nucleotides, the CDR3 is TGTGCCAGCAGTTTACGGTCAGGGCCCTACAATGAGCAGTTCTTC.

This clonotype was seen a handful of times. This sequence joins TRBV5-1 and TRBJ1-1, with D hard to call. The length of the CDR3 is 14 residues. Trimming removed 0 bases at V and 2 bases at J, with 8 bases between. Germline CDR1 is SGHRS and CDR2 is YFSETQ. Here the CDR3 DNA reads TGCGCCAGCAGCTTGGCTTCAGATAACACTGAAGCTTTCTTT. The encoded protein is CASSLASDNTEAFF. Supplemented by reference TRBV5-1 and TRBJ1-1, the full variable domain reads KAGVTQTPRYLIKTRGQQVTLSCSPISGHRSVSWYQQTPGQGLQFLFEYFSETQRNKGNFPGRFSGRQFSNSRSEMNVSTLELGDSALYLCASSLASDNTEAFFGQGTRLTVV.

V is TRBV7-2 and J is TRBJ2-1; no reliable D call. Germline CDR1 reads SGHTA; CDR2 reads FQGNSA. This CDR3 spans 13 amino acids. With 5 bases removed from V and 3 bases from J, the gap between germline ends came to 8 bases. The CDR3 sequence: CASSRTFYNEQFF. As DNA, the CDR3 is TGTGCCAGCAGCCGAACATTCTACAATGAGCAGTTCTTC.

J is TRBJ2-3 and V is TRBV5-1; the D gene is possibly TRBD2 (6 bases). V lost 7 bases and J lost 2, with 14 bases in between. The germline gives CDR1 SGHRS, CDR2 YFSETQ. This CDR3 is built from 14 residues. CDR3 nucleotides: TGCGCCAGCCCCGTTCTAGCGCACACAGATACGCAGTATTTT. This codes for CASPVLAHTDTQYF.

The chain employs TRBV20-1 and TRBJ2-3, with D possibly being TRBD2 (7 bases). The germline gives CDR1 DFQATT, CDR2 SNEGSKA (reference sequence). The CDR3 loop spans 17 amino acids. With 1 base removed from V and 3 bases from J, the gap between germline ends came to 20 bases. The CDR3 DNA reads as TGCAGTGCTAGAGGGGGGGCCAGGCGGGGGCATACAGATACGCAGTATTTT. It yields the protein CSARGGARRGHTDTQYF.

This chain links TRBV5-4 with TRBJ2-3; perhaps D is TRBD1 or TRBD2 (5 bases each). V was trimmed by 0 bases and J by 4 bases, leaving 12 bases between them. The CDR3 spans 15 residues. Germline V gene data show CDR1 as SGHNT and CDR2 as YYREEE (reference sequence). CDR3 nucleotides: TGTGCCAGCAGCTTGGACTCGTTGGGGGCAGATACGCAGTATTTT. Translated, it gives CASSLDSLGADTQYF.

The genes are TRBV2 and TRBJ1-5; D possibly corresponds to TRBD1 (6 bases). V lost 7 bases and J 3 bases, leaving 13 bases between the germline ends. This CDR3 comprises 14 residues. Germline V lookup: CDR1 SNHLY, CDR2 FYNNEI. CDR3 in amino acids: CASKHRATNQPQHF. The CDR3 region has the DNA TGTGCCAGCAAGCACAGGGCTACCAATCAGCCCCAGCATTTT.